The present entry profiles one T cell receptor beta chain with its context. Its antigen is not identified. Rearranged V-D-J TRB sequences were amplified with a mixed TRB-A/B primer pool. TCRdb redid the calling of the multiplex PCR reads with MiXCR, one entry per CDR3 protein. The repertoire consists of several hundred distinct CDR3 sequences, with around a third occurring once and the leading ten covering under 30%. In germline, CDR1 is MNHEY, CDR2 SMNVEV (reference sequence). Between the trimmed V and J ends, which lost 0 bases and 1 base, there was a span of 7 bases. The CDR3 runs 14 residues. This specimen belongs to a study of T cell repertoires in aging, cancer and after chemotherapy. Study observations and caveats: In cancer patients, declining TCR diversity with age involved lost richness and lost evenness. Across the chemotherapy interval, each cancer cohort showed higher median generation probability, suggesting thymic rebound. No conclusions about immunological memory after chemotherapy can be drawn from the repertoire data.

Amplification of TCR beta used genomic DNA extracted from peripheral blood. Sequenced material: blood. This clonotype originated in a human donor with a solid tumor. The rearrangement uses TRBV27 and TRBJ2-7; possibly TRBD2 for D (6 bases). The CDR3 loop reads CASSLSRESYEQYF. The DNA for the CDR3 is TGTGCCAGCAGTTTATCTCGGGAGTCCTACGAGCAGTACTTC.